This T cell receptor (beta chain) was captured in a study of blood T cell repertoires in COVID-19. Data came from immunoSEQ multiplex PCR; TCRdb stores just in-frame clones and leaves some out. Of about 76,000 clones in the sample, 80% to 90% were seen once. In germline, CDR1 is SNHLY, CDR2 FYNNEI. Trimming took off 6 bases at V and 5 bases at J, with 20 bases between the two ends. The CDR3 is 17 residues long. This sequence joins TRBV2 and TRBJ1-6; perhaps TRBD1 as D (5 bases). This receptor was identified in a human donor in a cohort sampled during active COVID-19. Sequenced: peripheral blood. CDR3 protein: CASRRLGGSEDNSPLHF. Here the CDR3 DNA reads TGTGCCAGCAGGCGGTTGGGGGGATCGGAGGATAATTCACCCCTCCACTTT.